The TCR beta chain under discussion was sequenced for a study of blood T cell repertoires in COVID-19. This table comes from immunoSEQ multiplex PCR, and its TCRdb copy is limited to in-frame clones, with some not included. In the table there are over 200,000 clones, about nine tenths of which are singletons. Sequencing was carried out using peripheral blood. The sequence derives from a woman aged 60-75 years with acute or convalescent COVID-19.

In DNA, the CDR3 is TGTGCCAGCCTCCCCCAGAGGGGACTACCAGATTTGGATACGCAGTATTTT. This encodes CASLPQRGLPDLDTQYF. The chain combines TRBV11-2 with TRBJ2-3; TRBD2 matches at 7 bases. The CDR3 is made up of 17 amino acids. V trimming: 8 bases; J trimming: 6 bases; junction bases outside the gene matches: 20. Germline CDR1 reads SGHAT; CDR2 reads FQNNGV. The entire variable domain, with the rest obtained from reference TRBV11-2 and TRBJ2-3, is as follows: EAGVAQSPRYKIIEKRQSVAFWCNPISGHATLYWYQQILGQGPKLLIQFQNNGVVDDSQLPKDRFSAERLKGVDSTLKIQPAKLEDSAVYLCASLPQRGLPDLDTQYFGPGTRLTVL.